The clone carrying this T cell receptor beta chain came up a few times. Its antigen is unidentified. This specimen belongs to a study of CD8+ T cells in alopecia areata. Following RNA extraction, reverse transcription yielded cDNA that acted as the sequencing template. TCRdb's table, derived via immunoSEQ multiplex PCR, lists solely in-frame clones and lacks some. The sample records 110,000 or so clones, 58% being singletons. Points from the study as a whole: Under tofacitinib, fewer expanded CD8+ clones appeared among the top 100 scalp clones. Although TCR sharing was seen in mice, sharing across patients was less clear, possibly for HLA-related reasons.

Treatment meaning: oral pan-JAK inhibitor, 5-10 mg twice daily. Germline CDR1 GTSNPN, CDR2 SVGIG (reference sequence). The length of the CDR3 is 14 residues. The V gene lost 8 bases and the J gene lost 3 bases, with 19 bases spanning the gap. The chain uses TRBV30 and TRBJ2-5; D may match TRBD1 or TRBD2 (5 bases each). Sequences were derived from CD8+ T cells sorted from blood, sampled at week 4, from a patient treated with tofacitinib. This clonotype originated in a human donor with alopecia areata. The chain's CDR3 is CAGTGRGNKETQYF. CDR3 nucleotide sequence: TGTGCCGGGACGGGTCGGGGAAACAAAGAGACCCAGTACTTC.